What follows are 13 T cell receptor beta chains derived from one specimen sequenced in a study of cytomegalovirus exposure and HLA in healthy donors. The PCR contained 60 Vbeta and 13 Jbeta primers. The table came from immunoSEQ multiplex PCR; TCRdb's copy has only in-frame clones and leaves some out. This sample has 190,000 or so clones, with 79% found just once. Sequences were obtained from PBMCs. Receptors were obtained from a girl aged 5 to 17 in good health and CMV-seropositive.

V gene TRBV27 combines with J gene TRBJ1-2; 7 nucleotides match TRBD1. CDR1 and CDR2 from the germline V gene are MNHEY and SMNVEV (reference sequence). CDR3 size: 16 residues. V was clipped by 5 bases and J by 4 bases; unmatched bases: 13. The CDR3 loop is CASSQEGERGPYGYTF. The CDR3 nucleotides are TGTGCCAGCAGTCAAGAGGGGGAGAGGGGGCCCTATGGCTACACCTTC.

This clone was seen a few times. The rearrangement uses TRBV4-1 and TRBJ2-2; 7 nucleotides match TRBD2. Germline V gene data show CDR1 as MGHRA and CDR2 as YSYEKL. The V gene end was trimmed by 0 bases and the J gene end by 6 bases; junction bases not matched to a gene: 7. There are 16 residues in the CDR3. The CDR3 bases are TGCGCCAGCAGCCAAGAAGCTGGGCTAGCGGCCGGGGAGCTGTTTTTT. Amino acid sequence: CASSQEAGLAAGELFF.

This chain joins TRBV6-6 and TRBJ1-5; D remains ambiguous. The CDR3 runs 13 residues. Trimming stripped 8 bases from V and 4 bases from J, with 12 bases between. Germline V lookup: CDR1 MNHNY, CDR2 SVGAGI (reference sequence). The CDR3 sequence is CASGREPNQPQHF. DNA of the CDR3: TGTGCCAGCGGCCGGGAACCAAATCAGCCCCAGCATTTT.

This rearrangement joins TRBV10-1 to TRBJ2-7; D unresolved. CDR1 and CDR2 from the germline V gene are WNHNN and SYGVQD (reference sequence). V gave up 6 bases and J gave up 5 bases, with 17 bases separating them. The CDR3 runs to 14 residues. Here the CDR3 DNA reads TGCGCCAGCAGCCTCGATCAGGCCACCCACGAGCAGTACTTC. Translating it yields CASSLDQATHEQYF.

The chain combines TRBV27 with TRBJ1-5, with 7 bases fitting TRBD1. Trimming at V came to 5 bases and at J to 1 base, leaving 8 bases not matched to a gene. Germline CDR1 is MNHEY and CDR2 is SMNVEV (reference sequence). CDR3 length: 16 amino acids. In nucleotides, the CDR3 is TGTGCCAGCAGTCCCCTTAGGGGGCCAAGCAATCAGCCCCAGCATTTT. Protein sequence: CASSPLRGPSNQPQHF.

This sequence joins TRBV7-2 and TRBJ1-5; D perhaps matches TRBD1 (6 bases). V lost 1 base to trimming and J lost 7 bases, with 11 bases between them. The CDR3 consists of 14 residues. From germline, CDR1 is SGHTA and CDR2 FQGNSA. The DNA of the CDR3 is TGTGCCAGCAGCTTAGTAGGGCAGGGGCAGCCCCAGCATTTT. This sequence encodes CASSLVGQGQPQHF.

The rearrangement uses TRBV28 and TRBJ2-2, with 7 positions matching TRBD2. With 5 bases clipped from V and 0 bases from J, the junction kept 3 bases outside the gene matches. Germline V gene data show CDR1 as MDHEN and CDR2 as SYDVKM. This CDR3 comprises 15 residues. The CDR3 here is CASSAGTTNTGELFF. The CDR3, as DNA: TGTGCCAGCAGTGCCGGGACTACGAACACCGGGGAGCTGTTTTTT. Using reference TRBV28 and TRBJ2-2 for the parts outside the CDR3, the full variable domain is DVKVTQSSRYLVKRTGEKVFLECVQDMDHENMFWYRQDPGLGLRLIYFSYDVKMKEKGDIPEGYSVSREKKERFSLILESASTNQTSMYLCASSAGTTNTGELFFGEGSRLTVL.

The chain employs TRBV10-3 and TRBJ2-7, with a tentative D call TRBD2 (5 bases). CDR1 is ENHRY, CDR2 SYGVKD, per germline. V was cut by 6 bases and J by 0 bases, with 18 bases left in between. This CDR3 spans 16 amino acids. The chain's CDR3 is CAISPVSGFLSYEQYF. DNA for the CDR3: TGTGCCATCAGCCCAGTGTCGGGGTTTCTCTCCTACGAGCAGTACTTC.

This rearrangement joins TRBV19 to TRBJ1-1; possible D gene TRBD1, 6 bases. V was shortened by 6 bases and J by 1 base, with 12 bases between the two germline ends. Germline CDR1 reads LNHDA; CDR2 reads SQIVND (reference sequence). CDR3 length: 14 residues. CDR3 nucleotides: TGTGCCAGTAGCATACAGGGTCCGAACACTGAAGCTTTCTTT. Its protein product is CASSIQGPNTEAFF.

This chain joins TRBV4-1 and TRBJ2-7; TRBD1 agrees at 11 bases. The CDR3 totals 15 residues. The germline V gene encodes CDR1 MGHRA and CDR2 YSYEKL. V lost 4 bases and J lost 6; bases outside the gene matches: 8. The DNA for the CDR3 is TGCGCCAGCAGCCTAGAAGGACAGGGGGCCGGCGAGCAGTACTTC. It yields the protein CASSLEGQGAGEQYF.

This clone appeared once. The chain is built from TRBV7-8 and TRBJ2-3, with D possibly matching TRBD2 (6 bases). Trimming removed 4 bases at V and 4 bases at J, with 9 bases between. Germline lookup yields CDR1 SGHVS and CDR2 FQNEAQ. This CDR3 is 13 amino acids long. The CDR3 is CASSSDYSDTQYF. CDR3 bases: TGTGCCAGCAGCTCGGACTACTCAGATACGCAGTATTTT.

This clone appeared once. This CDR3 is CASSLMGGNTEAFF. The CDR3 coding sequence is TGTGCCAGCAGCTTAATGGGGGGGAACACTGAAGCTTTCTTT. The chain has TRBV11-2 and TRBJ1-1, with D perhaps matching TRBD1 (5 bases). V lost 2 bases, J lost 1 base, and 8 bases lay in between. CDR3 size: 14 residues. Germline assignment: CDR1 SGHAT and CDR2 FQNNGV.

This clone was counted a few times. The V and J genes are TRBV7-9 and TRBJ2-2; weak D call: TRBD1 (5 bases). Germline lookup yields CDR1 SEHNR and CDR2 FQNEAQ (reference sequence). The CDR3 has 17 residues. V was trimmed by 0 bases and J by 3 bases, leaving 14 bases between them. The CDR3 DNA sequence: TGTGCCAGCAGCTTAGCGCAGGGTTATCTAGACACCGGGGAGCTGTTTTTT. Translation gives CASSLAQGYLDTGELFF. Full variable domain (missing parts from reference TRBV7-9 and TRBJ2-2): DTGVSQNPRHKITKRGQNVTFRCDPISEHNRLYWYRQTLGQGPEFLTYFQNEAQLEKSRLLSDRFSAERPKGSFSTLEIQRTEQGDSAMYLCASSLAQGYLDTGELFFGEGSRLTVL.